Listed below are T cell receptor beta chains from one sample, sequenced in a study of early T cells in non-severe SARS-CoV-2 infection. MiXCR was run by TCRdb on the 5' RACE reads, yielding one entry per CDR3 protein. The table includes about 55,000 distinct CDR3 sequences, about 7.1% detected once. The sequencing used whole blood, collected at baseline. The receptors were sampled from an adult who was a healthcare worker with PCR-confirmed SARS-CoV-2 infection or an uninfected control (not recorded which). Each CDR3 is given with its conserved first and last residue. The D gene is left open where the match is weak. Not all rows give a size; the values are once, few, many and, for expanded clones, a class.

v_gene	d_gene	abundance	j_gene	CDR3nt	CDR3aa
TRBV12-3/TRBV12-4	TRBD1	.	TRBJ2-7	TGTGCCAGCGGTTCGCGGACAGGGGGTTACGAGCAGTACTTC	CASGSRTGGYEQYF
TRBV7-9	.	many	TRBJ1-1	TGTGCCAGCAGCCTCCGGCAGGGCACTGAAGCTTTCTTT	CASSLRQGTEAFF
TRBV6-5	.	many	TRBJ1-5	TGTGCCAGCAGTGGGAGAGCAGGTTCCAATCAGCCCCAGCATTTT	CASSGRAGSNQPQHF
TRBV7-2	TRBD1	many	TRBJ1-6	TGTGCCAGCAGCTTGCGGACAGGAGGCGGTTCACCCCTCCACTTT	CASSLRTGGGSPLHF
TRBV10-3	.	many	TRBJ2-7	TGTGCCGTTATCGGTGGAGACACCTACGAGCAGTACTTC	CAVIGGDTYEQYF
TRBV3-1	.	many	TRBJ2-1	TGTGCCAGCAGCCAACAGGGGTGGGGTGAGCAGTTCTTC	CASSQQGWGEQFF
TRBV7-9	TRBD1	many	TRBJ1-3	TGTGCCAGCAGCTTAGCGTTACAGACAGGGAAACAACGCTCTGGAAACACCATATATTTT	CASSLALQTGKQRSGNTIYF
TRBV4-3	.	few	TRBJ2-5	TGCGCCAGCAGCCAAGATCGGAGGGTCAGGGAAGAGACCCAGTACTTC	CASSQDRRVREETQYF
TRBV7-6	TRBD1	.	TRBJ2-7	TGTGCCAGCAGCTTAACAGGACAGGGGGGCGAGCAGTACTTC	CASSLTGQGGEQYF
TRBV2	.	many	TRBJ1-1	TGTGCCAGCAGTGAACTGGGGACTGAAGCTTTCTTT	CASSELGTEAFF
TRBV7-6	.	many	TRBJ2-1	TGTGCCAGCAGCCCCGGTTACAATGAGCAGTTCTTC	CASSPGYNEQFF
TRBV3-1	.	few	TRBJ1-3	TGTGCCAGCAGCCAAGGGACAAGGTCTGGAAACACCATATATTTT	CASSQGTRSGNTIYF
TRBV19	TRBD2	.	TRBJ2-7	TGTGCCAGTAGTTGGACTAGCGGGGGTGTCTACGAGCAGTACTTC	CASSWTSGGVYEQYF
TRBV6-1	TRBD1	.	TRBJ1-5	TGTGCCAGCAGTGAGGGACAGGGGTTCGGACTGCCCCAGCATTTT	CASSEGQGFGLPQHF
TRBV7-9	TRBD1	many	TRBJ2-7	TGTGCCAGCAGGGGACAGGGGGCGGGTGAGCAGTACTTC	CASRGQGAGEQYF
TRBV19	TRBD1	.	TRBJ2-5	TGTGCCAGTAGTGTCAGGGGGCAAGAGACCCAGTACTTC	CASSVRGQETQYF
TRBV6-2/TRBV6-3	.	.	TRBJ1-5	TGTGCCAGCAGTGACCGGCGGATTAATCAGCCCCAGCATTTT	CASSDRRINQPQHF
TRBV6-5	TRBD1	.	TRBJ1-2	TGTGCCAGCAGCCACTCACCGGGACAGGGGGCGGATGGCTACACCTTC	CASSHSPGQGADGYTF
TRBV20-1	.	few	TRBJ1-4	TGCAGTGCTATTGTCCCAGTCGCAACTAATGAAAAACTGTTTTTT	CSAIVPVATNEKLFF
TRBV28	.	.	TRBJ1-1	TGTGCCAGCAGTTTAGTTATGAACACTGAAGCTTTCTTT	CASSLVMNTEAFF
TRBV9	.	.	TRBJ2-3	TGTGCCAGCAGCGGAGGACAGTTCGAGGTTGACAGCACAGATACGCAGTATTTT	CASSGGQFEVDSTDTQYF
TRBV5-6	.	few	TRBJ1-5	TGTGCCAGCAGCTTGTTCGCTTTGCGCGATCAGCCCCAGCATTTT	CASSLFALRDQPQHF
TRBV6-5	.	many	TRBJ2-2	TGTGCCAGCAGTCCCCAACACATCACCGGGGAGCTGTTTTTT	CASSPQHITGELFF
TRBV6-6	TRBD2	few	TRBJ2-7	TGTGCCAGCAGTCGGCGGACTAGCGGGAACTACGAGCAGTACTTC	CASSRRTSGNYEQYF
TRBV7-9	.	many	TRBJ2-1	TGTGCCAGCAGCTCAGAGAGGGGGATAACTGGTGAGCAGTTCTTC	CASSSERGITGEQFF
TRBV4-3	.	many	TRBJ2-7	TGCGCCAGCAGCCAGGGCAGTTTGGGGGAGCAGTACTTC	CASSQGSLGEQYF
TRBV27	.	medium-sized	TRBJ1-5	TGTGCCAGCAGTGCATATAGAGACAATCAGCCCCAGCATTTT	CASSAYRDNQPQHF
TRBV4-2	TRBD2	few	TRBJ2-6	TGTGCCAGCAGCCAAGATTCTAGCGGGGGGGCTGGGGCCAACGTCCTGACTTTC	CASSQDSSGGAGANVLTF
TRBV5-5	.	few	TRBJ2-3	TGTGCCAGCAGGTGCCTCCGGTCGGATACGCAGTATTTT	CASRCLRSDTQYF
TRBV5-5	.	many	TRBJ1-1	TGTGCCAGCAGCATGTACAGTTCCGCGGGGACTGAAGCCTTCTTT	CASSMYSSAGTEAFF
TRBV5-5	.	many	TRBJ1-6	TGTGCCAGCAGCTTTATACCACAGGACTCACCCCTCCACTTT	CASSFIPQDSPLHF
TRBV20-1	.	.	TRBJ2-3	TGCAGTGCTAGGCCAGCGGAGCGTATAGATACGCAGTATTTT	CSARPAERIDTQYF
TRBV7-9	TRBD1	many	TRBJ1-5	TGTGCCAGCAGCTTCGGCACAGGGGGCGATCAGCCCCAGCATTTT	CASSFGTGGDQPQHF
TRBV4-3	.	few	TRBJ1-2	TGCGCCAGCAGCCAAGATCAGGAGAGCTATGGCTACACCTTC	CASSQDQESYGYTF
TRBV7-2	.	few	TRBJ1-1	TGTGCCAGCAGCCCCACAAGCTACACTGAAGCTTTCTTT	CASSPTSYTEAFF
TRBV29-1	TRBD1	.	TRBJ2-7	TGCAGCGTTGACCAGGGGGTGTACGAGCAGTACTTC	CSVDQGVYEQYF
TRBV12-3/TRBV12-4	TRBD1	few	TRBJ1-6	TGTGCCAGCAGACCGAACAGGGGTAATTCACCCCTCCACTTT	CASRPNRGNSPLHF
TRBV2	TRBD2	.	TRBJ2-3	TGTGCCATCAAATTAGCGGGGAGGACGCAGTATTTT	CAIKLAGRTQYF
TRBV5-4	.	many	TRBJ1-4	TGTGCCAGCAGCTCCGGGACAACTAGGGGGGATGAAAAACTGTTTTTT	CASSSGTTRGDEKLFF
TRBV28	TRBD2	many	TRBJ2-3	TGTGCCAGCAGTTTTTGGAGCGGGGCCGATACGCAGTATTTT	CASSFWSGADTQYF
TRBV18	.	.	TRBJ2-3	TGTGCCAGCTCCCCAAGCACAGATACGCAGTATTTT	CASSPSTDTQYF
TRBV4-2	.	many	TRBJ1-5	TGTGCCAGCAGCCAAGAGGGCAGCAATAGCAATCAGCCCCAGCATTTT	CASSQEGSNSNQPQHF
TRBV11-3	TRBD1	many	TRBJ1-1	TGTGCCAGCAGCCCTACAGGGGTGGGGGAAGCTTTCTTT	CASSPTGVGEAFF
TRBV16	TRBD2	many	TRBJ2-1	TGTGCCCAAAGCGGGGGGTTCTCCTACAATGAGCAGTTCTTC	CAQSGGFSYNEQFF
TRBV6-5	.	few	TRBJ1-5	TGTGCCAGCAGTCCCGTAGGGGCGAGTCAGCCCCAGCATTTT	CASSPVGASQPQHF
TRBV6-2/TRBV6-3	.	few	TRBJ2-5	TGTGCCAGCAGTTCCCTGGCCCGGAGTGGGACCCAGTACTTC	CASSSLARSGTQYF
TRBV27	.	.	TRBJ2-1	TGTGCCAGCAGATCGCTCCCGGGATGGGTCGGAGAGAATGAGCAGTTCTTC	CASRSLPGWVGENEQFF
TRBV20-1	.	.	TRBJ1-1	TGCAGTTCGAGTCCCAGGTTGAACACTGAAGCTTTCTTT	CSSSPRLNTEAFF
TRBV18	.	few	TRBJ1-1	TGTGCCAGCTCCCGTCTCTCCTTAAACACTGAAGCTTTCTTT	CASSRLSLNTEAFF
TRBV5-5	.	many	TRBJ1-5	TGTGCCAGCAGCGGCCGGGAGTACAATCAGCCCCAGCATTTT	CASSGREYNQPQHF
TRBV6-1	.	.	TRBJ1-2	TGTGCCAGCAGTGACAGTAACTATGGCTACACCTTC	CASSDSNYGYTF